Presented here are 27 T cell receptor beta chains from one specimen sequenced in a study of T cell repertoires in cytomegalovirus infection. TCRdb reanalysed the reads using MiXCR and keeps one entry per CDR3 protein. The sample has under 95,000 distinct CDR3 sequences; 3% to 4% are singletons. Sequencing was carried out using PBMCs. These TCRs come from a human donor in good health (CMV status not recorded). Some clones in this sample may be carry-over from other donors' samples.

This clonotype was detected many times. The CDR3, as DNA: TGTGCCAGCAGTCCCGGACTGGGGGAGTTCGAGCAGTACTTC. Protein: CASSPGLGEFEQYF. V usage is TRBV28 and J usage is TRBJ2-7, with D perhaps given as TRBD1 or TRBD2 (5 bases each). The CDR3 runs to 14 residues. CDR1 is MDHEN, CDR2 SYDVKM, per germline. V lost 5 bases, J lost 6 bases, and 17 bases lay in between.

This clonotype was recorded many times. This chain connects TRBV5-1 to TRBJ2-6; D is undetermined. The germline V gene encodes CDR1 SGHRS and CDR2 YFSETQ. This CDR3 is built from 16 residues. V lost 1 base to trimming and J lost 0 bases, with 8 bases between them. DNA of the CDR3: TGCGCCAGCAGCTTGAGGTTCAGCTCTGGGGCCAACGTCCTGACTTTC. Translated, it gives CASSLRFSSGANVLTF.

At least ten counts were recorded for this clonotype. This CDR3 is CASSRGPPTNSPLHF. The CDR3 coding sequence is TGTGCCAGCAGTAGGGGGCCCCCTACAAATTCACCCCTCCACTTT. The V and J genes are TRBV7-2 and TRBJ1-6; 7 bases are a match to TRBD1. The CDR3 has 15 residues. Trimming removed 6 bases from V and 7 bases from J; junction bases left unmatched: 9. Germline CDR1 and CDR2: SGHTA and FQGNSA. Looking up the rest from reference TRBV7-2 and TRBJ1-6 gives the full variable domain: GAGVSQSPSNKVTEKGKDVELRCDPISGHTALYWYRQSLGQGLEFLIYFQGNSAPDKSGLPSDRFSAERTGGSVSTLTIQRTQQEDSAVYLCASSRGPPTNSPLHFGNGTRLTVT.

This clonotype was observed at least ten times. The rearrangement uses TRBV20-1 and TRBJ1-1; D is unresolved. The CDR3 length is 11 residues. V lost 6 bases and J lost 3, with 8 bases in between. Germline V gene data show CDR1 as DFQATT and CDR2 as SNEGSKA (reference sequence). The CDR3 reads CSAPEHTEAFF. The CDR3 coding sequence is TGCAGTGCCCCCGAGCACACTGAAGCTTTCTTT.

As to this clonotype: Possible read error: a much larger clone is one base away. This rearrangement joins TRBV11-1 to TRBJ2-3, with D tentatively TRBD1 or TRBD2 (5 bases each). CDR3 size: 16 residues. V lost 4 bases to trimming and J lost 0 bases, with 14 bases between them. Germline assignment: CDR1 SGHAT and CDR2 FQDESV (reference sequence). CDR3 in DNA: TGTGCCAGCAGCTGGGGGATGACGGACAGCACAGATACGCAGTATTTT. Its protein product is CASSWGMTDSTDTQYF.

The sample holds many counts of this clonotype. The chain links TRBV7-2 to TRBJ2-7; no clear D. The CDR3 runs to 13 residues. With 5 bases removed from V and 4 bases from J, the gap between germline ends came to 12 bases. Germline assignment: CDR1 SGHTA and CDR2 FQGNSA. CDR3 sequence (DNA): TGTGCCAGCAGCCCAACCTTTGGGTACGAGCAGTACTTC. Protein sequence: CASSPTFGYEQYF.

In its sample, this clonotype was seen a few times. The V call is TRBV19, the J call TRBJ2-1, with TRBD1 identical over 8 bases. CDR1 is LNHDA and CDR2 is SQIVND in the germline V gene (reference sequence). With V trimmed by 3 bases and J by 4 bases, 8 bases remained unmatched. The length of the CDR3 is 16 residues. This chain's CDR3 is CASSIAPGGPYNEQFF. CDR3 coding DNA: TGTGCCAGTAGTATCGCCCCAGGGGGCCCGTACAATGAGCAGTTCTTC.

This clonotype has a count of ten or more. The rearrangement joins TRBV7-6 to TRBJ2-5; maybe TRBD2 (5 bases). The ends were cut back, 1 base at V and 3 bases at J, with 15 bases in the middle. The CDR3 runs to 16 residues. CDR1 is SGHVS, CDR2 FNYEAQ, per germline. The CDR3 sequence: CASSLGVSAGKETQYF. For the CDR3, the DNA is TGTGCCAGCAGCTTAGGGGTTAGTGCGGGCAAAGAGACCCAGTACTTC. Full variable domain (missing parts from reference TRBV7-6 and TRBJ2-5): GAGVSQSPRYKVTKRGQDVALRCDPISGHVSLYWYRQALGQGPEFLTYFNYEAQQDKSGLPNDRFSAERPEGSISTLTIQRTEQRDSAMYRCASSLGVSAGKETQYFGPGTRLLVL.

Ten or more counts support this clonotype. The rearrangement uses TRBV19 and TRBJ2-1; 10 bases agree with TRBD1. Per the germline V gene, CDR1 is LNHDA and CDR2 is SQIVND (reference sequence). The CDR3 has 16 residues. Losses at the gene ends were 9 bases for V and 6 bases for J; bases not matched to a gene: 14. CDR3 in amino acids: CASRELGTGAFNEQFF. CDR3 in DNA: TGTGCCAGCCGCGAGCTGGGGACAGGGGCCTTCAATGAGCAGTTCTTC.

This clonotype has a count of ten or more. The J gene is TRBJ1-5, the V gene TRBV7-2; D is undetermined. The germline V and J ends were trimmed by 3 bases and 3 bases, with 9 bases remaining between them. This CDR3 is 14 amino acids long. Germline V gives CDR1 SGHTA, CDR2 FQGNSA. The CDR3 DNA follows: TGTGCCAGCAGCTTTGGACCGCACAATCAGCCCCAGCATTTT. This encodes CASSFGPHNQPQHF.

At least ten counts were recorded for this clonotype. The V gene is TRBV7-9, the J gene TRBJ2-1, with D unclear. Germline CDR1 and CDR2: SEHNR and FQNEAQ (reference sequence). V was shortened by 2 bases and J by 9 bases, with 11 bases between the two germline ends. The CDR3 is 13 amino acids. The CDR3 loop reads CASSLITGSEQFF. For the CDR3, the DNA is TGTGCCAGCAGCTTAATAACTGGAAGTGAGCAGTTCTTC.

This clonotype was observed many times. V usage is TRBV7-2 and J usage is TRBJ1-1, with 8 bases that match TRBD1. J gave up 5 bases and V 4 bases, and 9 bases lay outside the gene matches. Germline-derived CDR1 and CDR2 are SGHTA and FQGNSA. CDR3 length: 15 residues. CDR3 in amino acids: CASSSHRGGGTEAFF. CDR3 DNA: TGTGCCAGCAGCTCCCACAGGGGGGGGGGAACTGAAGCTTTCTTT.

The J gene is TRBJ2-1, the V gene TRBV7-2, with a tentative D call TRBD2 (6 bases). Per the germline V gene, CDR1 is SGHTA and CDR2 is FQGNSA. This CDR3 contains 12 residues. The V gene lost 10 bases and the J gene lost 7 bases, with 14 bases spanning the gap. The CDR3 spells CATGWGVNEQFF. The CDR3 bases are TGTGCCACCGGTTGGGGGGTTAATGAGCAGTTCTTC.

This clonotype appeared many times. V gene TRBV7-6 combines with J gene TRBJ2-3; tentative D call: TRBD2 (6 bases). The CDR3 is 14 residues long. CDR1 and CDR2 from the germline V gene are SGHVS and FNYEAQ. Trimming took off 4 bases at V and 7 bases at J, with 15 bases between the two ends. CDR3 residues: CASSSLPGLNTQYF. DNA of the CDR3: TGTGCCAGCAGCTCTCTCCCGGGACTTAATACGCAGTATTTT.

This clonotype was recorded many times. The chain is built from TRBV6-2 or TRBV6-3 and TRBJ2-6; tentatively, D is TRBD1 (5 bases). In germline, CDR1 is MNHEY, CDR2 SVGEGT. CDR3 length: 15 amino acids. Trimming removed 7 bases at V and 3 bases at J, with 13 bases between. The CDR3 nucleotides read TGTGCCAGCACCAACGCAGGGTTTGGGGCCAACGTCCTGACTTTC. Amino acid sequence: CASTNAGFGANVLTF.

In this sample, this clonotype turned up many times. This rearrangement joins TRBV7-2 to TRBJ2-3; 8 bases fit TRBD2. V was pared by 8 bases and J by 4 bases, with 8 bases of the junction left unmatched. The V gene's germline CDR1 is SGHTA and CDR2 FQGNSA. CDR3 length: 14 residues. The CDR3 region has the DNA TGTGCCAGCCTAAGCGGGAGAACTGCAGATACGCAGTATTTT. It yields the protein CASLSGRTADTQYF.

This clonotype was seen repeatedly, ten times or more. The chain recombines TRBV7-2 with TRBJ1-5; unclear D gene. There are 14 residues in the CDR3. CDR1 and CDR2 (germline): SGHTA, FQGNSA. Trimming took 6 bases from V and 11 from J, leaving 20 bases between them. The CDR3 nucleotides read TGTGCCAGCAGTTTGGGTCAGGCCTTTTCGGCCCAGCATTTT. Its translation: CASSLGQAFSAQHF.

This clonotype has ten or more counts. The genes are TRBV20-1 and TRBJ1-1; D is undetermined. V was pared by 2 bases and J by 4 bases, with 8 bases between. The CDR3 length is 12 residues. The germline CDR1 and CDR2 sequences are DFQATT and SNEGSKA (reference sequence). DNA of the CDR3: TGCAGTGCTAGACCCCAGATCACTGAAGCTTTCTTT. This encodes CSARPQITEAFF.

Many counts were recorded for this clonotype. The chain links TRBV4-2 to TRBJ1-6, with 7 bases aligning to TRBD1. Trimming removed 6 bases from V and 5 bases from J; junction bases left unmatched: 4. The CDR3 has 14 residues. Germline loops: CDR1 LGHNA, CDR2 YNFKEQ. CDR3 loop: CASSRDRDNSPLHF. CDR3 bases: TGTGCCAGCAGTAGGGACAGAGATAATTCACCCCTCCACTTT.

This clonotype was seen at least ten times. This chain joins TRBV7-2 and TRBJ1-2; D is possibly TRBD1 (5 bases). This CDR3 has 15 amino acids. V was pared by 0 bases and J by 6 bases, with 14 bases between. Germline assignment: CDR1 SGHTA and CDR2 FQGNSA. The CDR3: CASSLALGAGNGYTF. The CDR3 coding sequence is TGTGCCAGCAGCTTAGCGTTAGGGGCCGGCAATGGCTACACCTTC.

The table lists this clonotype with many counts. This chain links TRBV12-5 with TRBJ1-5; 8 bases map to TRBD1. In germline, CDR1 is LGHNT, CDR2 FRNRAP. Trimming at V came to 8 bases and at J to 9 bases, leaving 3 bases not matched to a gene. The CDR3 runs 11 residues. The CDR3 reads CASSTGGPQHF. CDR3 bases: TGTGCTAGTAGTACAGGGGGGCCCCAGCATTTT.

This clonotype was seen many times. The genes are TRBV5-1 and TRBJ2-5, with D possibly matching TRBD2 (6 bases). This CDR3 comprises 15 residues. V shed 4 bases and J shed 0 bases, with 13 bases lying between them. Germline V lookup: CDR1 SGHRS, CDR2 YFSETQ. The DNA of the CDR3 is TGCGCCAGCAGCCTGGAGGGCAGGGACCAAGAGACCCAGTACTTC. It yields the protein CASSLEGRDQETQYF.

This sequence joins TRBV5-6 and TRBJ2-3; D gene uncertain. This CDR3 is 15 amino acids long. In germline, CDR1 is SGHDT, CDR2 YYEEEE. V lost 2 bases and J 4 bases, leaving 14 bases between the germline ends. CDR3 residues: CASSFRLGTPDTQYF. CDR3 nucleotide sequence: TGTGCCAGCAGCTTCCGACTGGGAACCCCAGATACGCAGTATTTT.

V usage is TRBV12-3 or TRBV12-4 and J usage is TRBJ2-3; 8 nucleotides agree with TRBD1. CDR3 length: 15 residues. With 3 bases clipped from V and 6 bases from J, the junction kept 8 bases outside the gene matches. The CDR3 loop is CASSLGQVASDTQYF. CDR3 nucleotide sequence: TGTGCCAGCAGTTTGGGACAGGTCGCGTCGGATACGCAGTATTTT.

This clonotype appeared many times. V and J are TRBV7-2 and TRBJ2-2; no reliable D call. This CDR3 region has 12 residues. Germline values: CDR1 SGHTA, CDR2 FQGNSA. V lost 5 bases and J lost 4, with 5 bases in between. CDR3 amino acids: CASSQSTGELFF. Written as DNA, the CDR3 is TGTGCCAGCAGCCAGAGCACCGGGGAGCTGTTTTTT. Full variable domain (outside the CDR3, taken from reference TRBV7-2 and TRBJ2-2): GAGVSQSPSNKVTEKGKDVELRCDPISGHTALYWYRQSLGQGLEFLIYFQGNSAPDKSGLPSDRFSAERTGGSVSTLTIQRTQQEDSAVYLCASSQSTGELFFGEGSRLTVL.

This clonotype is medium-sized. V and J are TRBV7-2 and TRBJ2-7; 9 nucleotides align to TRBD1. Looked up from germline, CDR1 is SGHTA and CDR2 is FQGNSA. V shed 5 bases and J 2 bases; nucleotides not matched to a gene: 1. The CDR3 has 13 amino acids. The CDR3 region is CASSRDRAYEQYF. Written as DNA, the CDR3 is TGTGCCAGCAGCCGGGACAGGGCCTACGAGCAGTACTTC. The whole variable domain, remainder taken from reference TRBV7-2 and TRBJ2-7, is GAGVSQSPSNKVTEKGKDVELRCDPISGHTALYWYRQSLGQGLEFLIYFQGNSAPDKSGLPSDRFSAERTGGSVSTLTIQRTQQEDSAVYLCASSRDRAYEQYFGPGTRLTVT.

There are many counts of this clonotype. The CDR3 loop reads CASSANSNEQFF. CDR3 sequence (DNA): TGTGCCAGCAGCGCCAACAGCAATGAGCAGTTCTTC. The chain couples TRBV2 to TRBJ2-1; D is ambiguous. V lost 6 bases and J lost 6, with 9 bases in between. The CDR3 sequence is 12 residues long. Looked up from germline, CDR1 is SNHLY and CDR2 is FYNNEI.